Sequencing of this T cell receptor beta chain was carried out in a study of shared clonotypes between healthy human individuals. Data came from immunoSEQ multiplex PCR; TCRdb stores just in-frame clones and leaves some out. This sample has millions of clones, with 90% to 95% found just once. Germline CDR1 and CDR2: MNHEY and SVGAGI. Trimming stripped 6 bases from V and 7 bases from J, with 13 bases between. CDR3 length equals 14 residues. The origin of this receptor is a man in his late teens or twenties in good health. The chain couples TRBV6-5 to TRBJ1-6, with a tentative D call TRBD1 (5 bases). Sample: naive CD4+ T cells sorted from blood. Subset meaning: CD45RA+ positively selected. CDR3 DNA sequence: TGTGCCAGCAGACCTGCTCACAGGAATTCACCCCTCCACTTT. Translation: CASRPAHRNSPLHF.